This is a list of T cell receptor beta chains from one sample in a study of T-cell reconstitution after alpha-beta-depleted transplantation in children. A single record per CDR3 protein comes from TCRdb applying MiXCR to the PCR reads. The repertoire consists of under 250,000 distinct CDR3 sequences, with approximately 6.9% occurring once and the leading ten covering around 5%. This material consisted of PBMCs, taken before TCRalphabeta/CD19-depleted stem cell transplant. The receptors shown here come from a boy aged 2 to 10 with acute lymphoblastic leukemia, due to receive a stem cell transplant. Each CDR3 is given with its conserved first and last residue. The order of the fields is J gene, V gene, D gene, clone size, CDR3 DNA, CDR3 protein. The D gene is left open where the match is weak. Size is omitted from some rows. Given values are once, few, many or a class for expanded clones.

TRBJ2-1 | TRBV29-1 | . | many | TGCAGCGTTGCCCCTAGCGTCGATGAGCAGTTCTTC | CSVAPSVDEQFF
TRBJ2-2 | TRBV7-6 | . | many | TGTGCCAGCAGCTTTCGCGGGGAGTACGGGGAGCTGTTTTTT | CASSFRGEYGELFF
TRBJ1-4 | TRBV7-2 | . | many | TGTGCCAGCAGCTTAGGCGGGGGAGGCGGTGAAAAACTGTTTTTT | CASSLGGGGGEKLFF
TRBJ2-3 | TRBV20-1 | . | many | TGCAGTGCTAGTAGGGATCCAGATACGCAGTATTTT | CSASRDPDTQYF
TRBJ1-4 | TRBV12-3/TRBV12-4 | TRBD1 | many | TGTGCCAGCAGCCGGGACAGGGGTGGTGAAAAACTGTTTTTT | CASSRDRGGEKLFF
TRBJ1-3 | TRBV6-2/TRBV6-3 | TRBD1 | few | TGTGCCAGCAGTTACCTCCCCGGCCCCCAGGGGGCGCGGGATGGAAACACCATATATTTT | CASSYLPGPQGARDGNTIYF
TRBJ2-1 | TRBV29-1 | . | many | TGCAGCGTTGAGGGGGCGGAGGCGCTAAGCTCCTACAATGAGCAGTTCTTC | CSVEGAEALSSYNEQFF
TRBJ2-1 | TRBV29-1 | . | few | TGCAGCGTTGAGAGTCAGAGGACAGACGGAGGCAATGAGCAGTTCTTC | CSVESQRTDGGNEQFF
TRBJ2-5 | TRBV20-1 | TRBD2 | few | TGCAGTGCTACCTGGGAGGGCAAGGAGACCCAGTACTTC | CSATWEGKETQYF
TRBJ2-3 | TRBV13 | TRBD2 | . | TGTGCCAGCAGCTTTAGCGGGGGACTAGATACGCAGTATTTT | CASSFSGGLDTQYF
TRBJ1-5 | TRBV28 | TRBD1 | many | TGTGCCAGCAGTTCTCCGCTAACAGGGGGAAATCAGCCCCAGCATTTT | CASSSPLTGGNQPQHF
TRBJ2-1 | TRBV20-1 | . | many | TGCAGTGCTAGGAGTGCAGGTATGGCCTACAATGAGCAGTTCTTC | CSARSAGMAYNEQFF
TRBJ2-2 | TRBV28 | . | many | TGTGCCAGCAGTTTACCGCAGGGGTCCCTCACCGGGGAGCTGTTTTTT | CASSLPQGSLTGELFF
TRBJ2-4 | TRBV9 | . | . | TGTGCCAGCAGCGTTGGGGACGGGGTAAGGAACATTCAGTACTTC | CASSVGDGVRNIQYF
TRBJ2-5 | TRBV7-2 | . | many | TGTGCCAGCAGCTTCCGAGCCCAAGAGACCCAGTACTTC | CASSFRAQETQYF
TRBJ2-7 | TRBV30 | . | few | TGTGCCTGGTCCTACAGGGACGAGCAGTACTTC | CAWSYRDEQYF
TRBJ1-1 | TRBV6-2/TRBV6-3 | . | few | TGTGCCAGCAGTCCCCGGGAGCTGAACACTGAAGCTTTCTTT | CASSPRELNTEAFF
TRBJ1-1 | TRBV27 | . | few | TGTGCCAGCAGCCCCGCGCACCCGGACACTGAAGCTTTCTTT | CASSPAHPDTEAFF
TRBJ1-2 | TRBV12-3/TRBV12-4 | . | many | TGTGCCAGCAGTGGGTGGGGCTATGGCTACACCTTC | CASSGWGYGYTF
TRBJ2-7 | TRBV29-1 | . | . | TGCAGCTTCCTTCCCACCGGGAAAGAGCGATACGAGCAGTACTTC | CSFLPTGKERYEQYF
TRBJ2-1 | TRBV5-1 | TRBD2 | few | TGCGCCAGCAGCTTACTAGCGGGAAGCAACAATGAGCAGTTCTTC | CASSLLAGSNNEQFF
TRBJ2-5 | TRBV29-1 | . | many | TGCAGCGTTACTAACCCACTAGATCAAGAGACCCAGTACTTC | CSVTNPLDQETQYF
TRBJ1-1 | TRBV7-8 | TRBD1 | many | TGTGCCAGCAGCTTCCTCGGTACAGGGGGGACTGAAGCTTTCTTT | CASSFLGTGGTEAFF
TRBJ1-3 | TRBV15 | . | many | TGTGCCACCAACTCTGGAAACACCATATATTTT | CATNSGNTIYF
TRBJ2-1 | TRBV11-1 | . | . | TGTGCCAGCAGCCAGCCGAGCGGTAAACTCAGCTCCTACAATGAGCAGTTCTTC | CASSQPSGKLSSYNEQFF
TRBJ2-7 | TRBV7-2 | TRBD2 | many | TGTGCCAGCAGCCAAAATCAAGCGGGGCCCCCCCACGAGCAGTACTTC | CASSQNQAGPPHEQYF
TRBJ2-1 | TRBV11-3 | TRBD2 | many | TGTGCCAGCAGCTTAACTAGCGGGAGACAGATCTTC | CASSLTSGRQIF
TRBJ2-7 | TRBV5-6 | TRBD1 | many | TGTGCCAGCAGCTTGTTGGGACAGGGGGCCTACGAGCAGTACTTC | CASSLLGQGAYEQYF
TRBJ2-5 | TRBV6-2/TRBV6-3 | TRBD2 | many | TGTGCCAGCAGCCGAACTAGCGGACAAGAGACCCAGTACTTC | CASSRTSGQETQYF
TRBJ2-5 | TRBV12-3/TRBV12-4 | TRBD2 | . | TGTGCCAGCAGCAATAGCGGGAGGGCCCTCCAAGAGACCCAGTACTTC | CASSNSGRALQETQYF
TRBJ2-4 | TRBV3-1 | . | few | TGTGCCAGCAGCCGCAGGGAACGGTTGGCGGAAAACATTCAGTACTTC | CASSRRERLAENIQYF